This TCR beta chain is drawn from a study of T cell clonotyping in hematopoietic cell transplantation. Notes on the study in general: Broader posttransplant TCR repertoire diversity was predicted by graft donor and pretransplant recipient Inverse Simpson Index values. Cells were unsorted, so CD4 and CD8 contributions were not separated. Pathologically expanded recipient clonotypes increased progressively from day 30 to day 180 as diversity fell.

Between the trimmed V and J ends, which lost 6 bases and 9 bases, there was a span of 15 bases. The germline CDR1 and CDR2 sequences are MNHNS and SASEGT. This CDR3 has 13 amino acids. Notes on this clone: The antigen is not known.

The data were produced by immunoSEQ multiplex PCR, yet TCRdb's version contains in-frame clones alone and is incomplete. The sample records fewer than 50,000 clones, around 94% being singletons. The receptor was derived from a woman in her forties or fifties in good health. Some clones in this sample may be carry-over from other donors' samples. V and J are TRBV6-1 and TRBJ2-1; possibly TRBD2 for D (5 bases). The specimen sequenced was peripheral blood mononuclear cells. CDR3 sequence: CASRASGMGEQFF. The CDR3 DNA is TGTGCCAGCAGGGCCTCGGGGATGGGTGAGCAGTTCTTC.